Listed here is a single T cell receptor (beta chain). The record originates from a study of blood T cells in healthy people across ages. The J segment lost 7 bases and the V segment lost 4 bases, leaving 13 bases of the junction unmatched. Germline assignment: CDR1 SEHNR and CDR2 FQNEAQ (reference sequence). The CDR3 has 16 amino acids. A sample-barcoded 5' primer and a J-beta primer mix were used in a second PCR of roughly 6 to 11 cycles. TCRdb re-called the 5' RACE reads through MiXCR, storing one row per CDR3 protein. The sample consists of 600,000 to 800,000 distinct CDR3 sequences, roughly half of them appearing once.

This clonotype was sampled from an elderly woman in good health. What was sequenced was blood. This chain connects TRBV7-9 to TRBJ2-7; 10 bases align to TRBD2. The CDR3 DNA is TGTGCCAGCAGCTCGCAGCCTCTAGCGGGGGCTGATGAGCAGTACTTC. Its protein is CASSSQPLAGADEQYF. Based on the CDR3 plus reference TRBV7-9 and TRBJ2-7, the full variable domain is DTGVSQNPRHKITKRGQNVTFRCDPISEHNRLYWYRQTLGQGPEFLTYFQNEAQLEKSRLLSDRFSAERPKGSFSTLEIQRTEQGDSAMYLCASSSQPLAGADEQYFGPGTRLTVT.